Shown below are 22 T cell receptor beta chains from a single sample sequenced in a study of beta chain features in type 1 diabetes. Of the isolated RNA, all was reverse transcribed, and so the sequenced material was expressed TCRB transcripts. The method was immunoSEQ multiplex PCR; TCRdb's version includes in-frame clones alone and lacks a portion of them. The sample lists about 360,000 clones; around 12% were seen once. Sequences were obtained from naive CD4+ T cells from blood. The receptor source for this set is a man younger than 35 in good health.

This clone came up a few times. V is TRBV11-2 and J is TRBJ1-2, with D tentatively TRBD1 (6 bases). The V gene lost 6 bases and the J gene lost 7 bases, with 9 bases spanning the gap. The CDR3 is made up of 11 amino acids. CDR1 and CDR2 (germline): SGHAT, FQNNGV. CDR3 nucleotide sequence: TGTGCCAGCAGTCAAGGGGGTGGCTACACCTTC. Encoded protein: CASSQGGGYTF.

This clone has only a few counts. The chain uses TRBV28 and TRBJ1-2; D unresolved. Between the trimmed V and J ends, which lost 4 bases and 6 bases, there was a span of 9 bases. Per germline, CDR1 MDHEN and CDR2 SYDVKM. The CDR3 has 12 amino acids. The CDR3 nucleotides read TGTGCCAGCAGTTCCCCTCGGGATGGCTACACCTTC. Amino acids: CASSSPRDGYTF.

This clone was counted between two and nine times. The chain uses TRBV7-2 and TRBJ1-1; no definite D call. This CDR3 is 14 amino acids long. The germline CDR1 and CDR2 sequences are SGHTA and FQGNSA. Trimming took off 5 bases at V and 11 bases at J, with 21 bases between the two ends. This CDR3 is CASSILALQSRAFF. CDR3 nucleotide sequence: TGTGCCAGCAGCATCCTTGCCCTTCAATCCCGGGCTTTCTTT. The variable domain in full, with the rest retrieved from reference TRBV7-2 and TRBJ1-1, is GAGVSQSPSNKVTEKGKDVELRCDPISGHTALYWYRQSLGQGLEFLIYFQGNSAPDKSGLPSDRFSAERTGGSVSTLTIQRTQQEDSAVYLCASSILALQSRAFFGQGTRLTVV.

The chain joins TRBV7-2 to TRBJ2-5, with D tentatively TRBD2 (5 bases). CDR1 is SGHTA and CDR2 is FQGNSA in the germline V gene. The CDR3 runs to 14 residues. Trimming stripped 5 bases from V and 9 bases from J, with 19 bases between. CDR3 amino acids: CASSPPGTREPQYF. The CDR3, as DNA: TGTGCCAGCAGCCCCCCTGGCACTAGGGAGCCCCAGTACTTC.

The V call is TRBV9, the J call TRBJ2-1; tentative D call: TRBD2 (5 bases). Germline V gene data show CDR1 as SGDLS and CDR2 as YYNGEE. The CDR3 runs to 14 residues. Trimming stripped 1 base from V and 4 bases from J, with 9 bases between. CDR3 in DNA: TGTGCCAGCAGCGTACGAGGGAGTTACAATGAGCAGTTCTTC. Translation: CASSVRGSYNEQFF. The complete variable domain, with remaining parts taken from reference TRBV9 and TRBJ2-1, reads DSGVTQTPKHLITATGQRVTLRCSPRSGDLSVYWYQQSLDQGLQFLIQYYNGEERAKGNILERFSAQQFPDLHSELNLSSLELGDSALYFCASSVRGSYNEQFFGPGTRLTVL.

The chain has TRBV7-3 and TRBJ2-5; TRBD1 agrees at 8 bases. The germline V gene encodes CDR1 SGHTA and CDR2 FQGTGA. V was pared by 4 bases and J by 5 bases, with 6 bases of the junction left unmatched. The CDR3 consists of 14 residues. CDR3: CASSSAGGGETQYF. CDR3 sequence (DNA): TGTGCCAGCAGCTCCGCAGGGGGCGGCGAGACCCAGTACTTC.

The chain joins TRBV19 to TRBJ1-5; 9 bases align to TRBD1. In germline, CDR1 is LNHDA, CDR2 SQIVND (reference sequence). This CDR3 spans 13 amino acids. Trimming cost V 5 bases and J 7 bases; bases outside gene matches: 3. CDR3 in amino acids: CASSEQGAQPQHF. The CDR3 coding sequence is TGTGCCAGTAGTGAACAGGGGGCACAGCCCCAGCATTTT.

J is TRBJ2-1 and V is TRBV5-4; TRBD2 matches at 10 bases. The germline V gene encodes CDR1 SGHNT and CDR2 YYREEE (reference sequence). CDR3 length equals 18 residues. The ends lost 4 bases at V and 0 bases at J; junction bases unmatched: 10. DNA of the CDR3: TGTGCCAGCAGCAATGGGCTAGCGGGGGCCAGCTCCTACAATGAGCAGTTCTTC. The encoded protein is CASSNGLAGASSYNEQFF. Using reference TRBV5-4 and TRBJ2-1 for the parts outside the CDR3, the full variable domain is ETGVTQSPTHLIKTRGQQVTLRCSSQSGHNTVSWYQQALGQGPQFIFQYYREEENGRGNFPPRFSGLQFPNYSSELNVNALELDDSALYLCASSNGLAGASSYNEQFFGPGTRLTVL.

The CDR3 spells CSAGLAGVEQFF. Here the CDR3 DNA reads TGCAGTGCGGGACTAGCGGGAGTTGAGCAGTTCTTC. This chain uses TRBV29-1 with TRBJ2-1; TRBD2 matches 14 bases. CDR3 length: 12 residues. The germline V gene encodes CDR1 SQVTM and CDR2 ANQGSEA.

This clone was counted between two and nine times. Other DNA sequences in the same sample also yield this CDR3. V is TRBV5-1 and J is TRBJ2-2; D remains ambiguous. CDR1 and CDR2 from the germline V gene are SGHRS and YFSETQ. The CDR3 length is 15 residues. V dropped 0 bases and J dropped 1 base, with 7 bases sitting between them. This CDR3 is CASSLGGQNTGELFF. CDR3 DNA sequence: TGCGCCAGCAGCTTGGGCGGTCAGAACACCGGGGAGCTGTTTTTT.

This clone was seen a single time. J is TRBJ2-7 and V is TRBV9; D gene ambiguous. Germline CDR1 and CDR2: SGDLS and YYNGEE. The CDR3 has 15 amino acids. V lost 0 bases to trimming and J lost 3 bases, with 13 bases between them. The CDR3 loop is CASSVDSVPYYEQYF. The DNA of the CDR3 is TGTGCCAGCAGCGTAGATAGTGTCCCCTACTACGAGCAGTACTTC.

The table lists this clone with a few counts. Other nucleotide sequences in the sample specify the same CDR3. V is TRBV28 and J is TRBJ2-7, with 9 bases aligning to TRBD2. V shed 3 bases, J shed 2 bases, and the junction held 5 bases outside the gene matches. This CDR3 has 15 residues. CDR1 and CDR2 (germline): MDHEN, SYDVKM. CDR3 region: CASSLWASGAYEQYF. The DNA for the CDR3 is TGTGCCAGCAGTTTGTGGGCTAGCGGGGCCTACGAGCAGTACTTC.

The CDR3 loop reads CATSRPSTGVGGTQYF. The CDR3 DNA reads TGTGCCACCAGCAGACCCTCGACAGGGGTCGGGGGTACGCAGTATTTT. The rearrangement uses TRBV15 and TRBJ2-3; TRBD1 agrees at 8 bases. CDR3 length: 16 residues. From germline, CDR1 is LNHNV and CDR2 YYDKDF (reference sequence). The J segment lost 8 bases and the V segment lost 2 bases, leaving 12 bases of the junction unmatched.

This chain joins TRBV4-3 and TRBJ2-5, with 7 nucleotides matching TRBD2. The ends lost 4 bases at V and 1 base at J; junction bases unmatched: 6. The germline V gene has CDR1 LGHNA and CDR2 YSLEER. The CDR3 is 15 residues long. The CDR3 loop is CASSPRIAGQETQYF. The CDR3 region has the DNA TGCGCCAGCAGCCCAAGAATAGCGGGCCAAGAGACCCAGTACTTC.

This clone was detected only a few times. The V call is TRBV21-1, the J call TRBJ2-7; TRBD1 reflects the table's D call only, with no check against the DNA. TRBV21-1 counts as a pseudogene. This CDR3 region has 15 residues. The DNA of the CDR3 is TGTGCCAGCAGCAAAGGTGGCAGGGGGGAGTACGAGCAGTACTTC. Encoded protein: CASSKGGRGEYEQYF.

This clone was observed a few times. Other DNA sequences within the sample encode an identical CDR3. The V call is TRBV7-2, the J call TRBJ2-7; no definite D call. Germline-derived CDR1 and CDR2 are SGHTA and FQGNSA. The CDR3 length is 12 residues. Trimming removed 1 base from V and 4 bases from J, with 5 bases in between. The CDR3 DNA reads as TGTGCCAGCAGCTTAGATAAATACGAGCAGTACTTC. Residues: CASSLDKYEQYF.

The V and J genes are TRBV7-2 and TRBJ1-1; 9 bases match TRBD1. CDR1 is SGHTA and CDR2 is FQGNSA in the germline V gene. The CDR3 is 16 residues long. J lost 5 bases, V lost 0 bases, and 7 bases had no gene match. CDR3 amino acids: CASSLAPYRGHTEAFF. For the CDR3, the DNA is TGTGCCAGCAGCTTAGCCCCTTACAGGGGGCATACTGAAGCTTTCTTT.

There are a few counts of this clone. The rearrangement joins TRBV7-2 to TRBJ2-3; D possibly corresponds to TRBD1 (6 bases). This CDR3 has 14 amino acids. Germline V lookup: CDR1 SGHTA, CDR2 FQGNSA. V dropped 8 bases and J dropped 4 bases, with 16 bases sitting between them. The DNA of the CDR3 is TGTGCCAGCGTTACAGGGTATCAATCAGATACGCAGTATTTT. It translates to CASVTGYQSDTQYF.

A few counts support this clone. In DNA form, the CDR3 reads TGTGCCAGCAGCTTAGTGGGCCGGCAGGCATATTTT. Residues: CASSLVGRQAYF. This chain uses TRBV7-2 with TRBJ1-3; D is unresolved. The CDR3 length is 12 residues. The germline V gene encodes CDR1 SGHTA and CDR2 FQGNSA. V was cut by 1 base and J by 15 bases, with 13 bases left in between.

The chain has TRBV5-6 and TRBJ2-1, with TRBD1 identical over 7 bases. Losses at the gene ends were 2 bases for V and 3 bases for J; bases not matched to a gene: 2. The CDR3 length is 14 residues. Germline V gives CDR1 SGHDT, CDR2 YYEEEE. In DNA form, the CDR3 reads TGTGCCAGCAGCTTCCGGGACAGCTACAATGAGCAGTTCTTC. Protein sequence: CASSFRDSYNEQFF.

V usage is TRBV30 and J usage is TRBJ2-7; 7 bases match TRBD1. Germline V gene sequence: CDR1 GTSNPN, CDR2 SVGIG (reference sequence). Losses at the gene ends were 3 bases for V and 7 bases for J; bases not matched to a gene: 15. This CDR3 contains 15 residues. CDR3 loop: CAWSGSGRGYREQYF. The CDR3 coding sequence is TGTGCCTGGAGCGGAAGTGGCAGGGGGTATCGGGAGCAGTACTTC. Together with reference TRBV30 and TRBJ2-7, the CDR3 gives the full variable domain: SQTIHQWPATLVQPVGSPLSLECTVEGTSNPNLYWYRQAAGRGLQLLFYSVGIGQISSEVPQNLSASRPQDRQFILSSKKLLLSDSGFYLCAWSGSGRGYREQYFGPGTRLTVT.

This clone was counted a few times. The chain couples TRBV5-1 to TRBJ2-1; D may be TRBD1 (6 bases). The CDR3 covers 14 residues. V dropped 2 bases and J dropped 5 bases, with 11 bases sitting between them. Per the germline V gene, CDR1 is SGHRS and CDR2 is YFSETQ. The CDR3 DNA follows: TGCGCCAGCAGCTTCCGGGACACCAACAATGAGCAGTTCTTC. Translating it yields CASSFRDTNNEQFF.